A selection of T cell receptor beta chains follows, all from one sample in a study of blood T cell repertoires in COVID-19. The assay was immunoSEQ multiplex PCR, and TCRdb's table has in-frame clones only and misses some. The sample comprises approximately 260,000 clones, around four fifths of which are singletons, and over 4% rests with the top ten. The material sequenced was PBMCs or T cells enriched from blood (not recorded which). Every receptor here comes from a man younger than 45 with acute COVID-19. CDR3s include the opening cysteine and the closing phenylalanine or tryptophan.

length	V	J	CDR3
15	TRBV6-5	TRBJ2-1	CASGLGLAENNEQFF
13	TRBV5-4	TRBJ1-6	CASSLVTASPLHF
15	TRBV11-2	TRBJ2-3	CASRSQRSSTDTQYF
17	TRBV5-6	TRBJ1-6	CASSSPTGTGFSSPLHF
14	TRBV29-1	TRBJ1-4	CSVGRSGGSEKLFF
17	TRBV11-3	TRBJ1-4	CASSLRQGLTTNEKLFF
14	TRBV4-3	TRBJ2-2	CASSQEARGGELFF
14	TRBV6-4	TRBJ2-2	CASSDSTRSGELFF
11	TRBV10-2	TRBJ1-2	CASSGDYGYTF
16	TRBV11-3	TRBJ1-1	CASSLEFFRGDTEAFF
14	TRBV5-6	TRBJ2-1	CASSLAGLGGEQFF
13	TRBV27	TRBJ2-4	CASSLRTGEVQYF
16	TRBV3-1/TRBV3-2	TRBJ1-2	CASRDQGGQGAKGYTF
15	TRBV6-5	TRBJ1-3	CASSPGGLSGNTIYF
11	TRBV19	TRBJ1-1	CASSIRRRAFF
12	TRBV29-1	TRBJ1-5	CSVGEGDQPQHF
13	TRBV5-1	TRBJ1-2	CASSLMTGYGYTF
11	TRBV29-1	TRBJ1-2	CSVAGGDGYTF
14	TRBV20-1	TRBJ1-5	CSASAGYSNQPQHF
15	TRBV19	TRBJ2-3	CASSPRGGRGDTQYF
15	TRBV5-1	TRBJ1-2	CASSLGASGFAGYTF
14	TRBV19	TRBJ2-1	CASSSRSSYNEQFF
16	TRBV28	TRBJ2-1	CASSFGGGASYNEQFF
16	TRBV7-3	TRBJ2-2	CASSLPGGRDTGELFF
13	TRBV2	TRBJ1-2	CASRTTVGYGYTF
16	TRBV25-1	TRBJ2-2	CASSVLGAIDTGELFF
14	TRBV5-5	TRBJ1-2	CASSLAFLDIGYTF